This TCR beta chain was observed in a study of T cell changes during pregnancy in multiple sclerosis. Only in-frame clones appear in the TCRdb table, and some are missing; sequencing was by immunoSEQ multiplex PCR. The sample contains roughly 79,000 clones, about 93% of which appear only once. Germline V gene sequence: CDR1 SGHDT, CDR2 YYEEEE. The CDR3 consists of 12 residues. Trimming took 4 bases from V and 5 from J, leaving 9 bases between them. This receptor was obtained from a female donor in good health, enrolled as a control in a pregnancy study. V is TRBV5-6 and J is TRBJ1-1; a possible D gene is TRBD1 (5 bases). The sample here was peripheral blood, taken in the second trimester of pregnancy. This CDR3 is CASSVGDTEAFF. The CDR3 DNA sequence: TGTGCCAGCAGCGTAGGGGATACTGAAGCTTTCTTT.